The clone carrying this T cell receptor beta chain was observed at least ten times. The data derive from a study of identical twins. Germline CDR1 is DFQATT and CDR2 is SNEGSKA (reference sequence). V was clipped by 2 bases and J by 6 bases; unmatched bases: 3. The CDR3 length is 14 residues. TCRdb independently ran MiXCR on the 5' RACE reads; one entry per CDR3 protein. Of some 690,000 distinct CDR3 sequences in the sample, 21% are singletons; the top ten hold 4% to 4.5%. These data were likewise used in another study, on T cells expressing NK-cell markers.

This TCR came from a young woman in good health. Input material: PBMCs. The V gene is TRBV20-1, the J gene TRBJ2-3; 12 bases are shared with TRBD2. In DNA, the CDR3 is TGCAGTGCTAGACTAGCGGGAGGGCGGGATACGCAGTATTTT. Encoded protein: CSARLAGGRDTQYF.